The next 16 T cell receptor beta chains were all read from a single sample in a study of T cell responses to AZD1222 COVID-19 vaccine. Sequencing was performed with immunoSEQ multiplex PCR; in TCRdb, only in-frame clones are kept and a portion is missing. The repertoire holds around 80,000 clones, with over 75% as singletons. Sequenced material: peripheral blood, taken 28 days after the second AZD1222 dose. These receptors were taken from an adult who received the AZD1222 COVID-19 vaccine.

The chain couples TRBV28 to TRBJ1-6, with D unclear. Germline V gene sequence: CDR1 MDHEN, CDR2 SYDVKM. The V gene lost 8 bases and the J gene lost 6 bases, with 20 bases spanning the gap. The CDR3 sequence is 16 residues long. The CDR3 DNA is TGTGCCAGCCGACCTTACGGGGTCGGTATTAATTCACCCCTCCACTTT. The encoded protein is CASRPYGVGINSPLHF.

A note on this clone: This sample includes further DNA sequences coding for the same CDR3. This chain uses TRBV19 with TRBJ1-1, with D tentatively TRBD1 (6 bases). The length of the CDR3 is 15 residues. The germline CDR1 and CDR2 sequences are LNHDA and SQIVND (reference sequence). V was clipped by 8 bases and J by 1 base, with 17 bases between them. This chain's CDR3 is CASRGGEAGNTEAFF. The CDR3 nucleotides read TGTGCCAGTCGAGGGGGGGAGGCAGGGAACACTGAAGCTTTCTTT.

This chain connects TRBV13 to TRBJ2-2; D remains ambiguous. The CDR3 totals 15 residues. The V gene's germline CDR1 is PRHDT and CDR2 FYEKMQ (reference sequence). Trimming cost V 1 base and J 3 bases, with 9 bases left between them. The CDR3 DNA sequence: TGTGCCAGCAGCTTAGCCACTGTGGACACCGGGGAGCTGTTTTTT. Translated: CASSLATVDTGELFF.

V and J are TRBV9 and TRBJ2-1, with D perhaps matching TRBD2 (6 bases). Germline values: CDR1 SGDLS, CDR2 YYNGEE. The length of the CDR3 is 18 residues. The V end was cut by 0 bases, the J end by 12 bases, with 28 bases between. CDR3 region: CASSVALGSGTSPYRQFF. In nucleotides, the CDR3 is TGTGCCAGCAGCGTAGCCCTAGGCTCTGGCACTAGCCCATATCGGCAGTTCTTC.

V gene TRBV3-1 (or the pseudogene TRBV3-2) combines with J gene TRBJ1-2, with D unclear. V was shortened by 4 bases and J by 8 bases, with 14 bases between the two germline ends. The CDR3 totals 13 residues. Germline V gives CDR1 LGHDT, CDR2 YNNKEL (reference sequence). As DNA, the CDR3 is TGTGCCAGCAGCCCAAACAATTGGGAAGGCTACACCTTC. This encodes CASSPNNWEGYTF.

This rearrangement joins TRBV5-5 to TRBJ2-1; D unclear. Trimming took 3 bases from V and 4 from J, leaving 8 bases between them. This CDR3 has 13 residues. Looked up from germline, CDR1 is SGHKS and CDR2 is YYEKEE (reference sequence). The CDR3 region is CASSWEIYNEQFF. The CDR3 DNA reads TGTGCCAGCAGCTGGGAAATATACAATGAGCAGTTCTTC.

V usage is TRBV5-6 and J usage is TRBJ1-6; D is ambiguous. The CDR3 totals 16 residues. V lost 4 bases, J lost 10 bases, and 21 bases lay in between. Germline CDR1 reads SGHDT; CDR2 reads YYEEEE. CDR3 region: CASSHQLEASGSPLHF. DNA of the CDR3: TGTGCCAGCAGCCATCAATTGGAGGCAAGCGGATCACCCCTCCACTTT. The complete variable domain, with remaining parts taken from reference TRBV5-6 and TRBJ1-6, reads DAGVTQSPTHLIKTRGQQVTLRCSPKSGHDTVSWYQQALGQGPQFIFQYYEEEERQRGNFPDRFSGHQFPNYSSELNVNALLLGDSALYLCASSHQLEASGSPLHFGNGTRLTVT.

The rearrangement links TRBV2 to TRBJ2-3, with TRBD1 matching over 9 bases. Looked up from germline, CDR1 is SNHLY and CDR2 is FYNNEI. After removal of 2 bases from V and 4 bases from J, the junction contained 7 bases not matched to a gene. The CDR3 has 16 amino acids. CDR3 residues: CASSEYGTGSADTQYF. For the CDR3, the DNA is TGTGCCAGCAGTGAATACGGGACAGGGAGCGCAGATACGCAGTATTTT.

The chain recombines TRBV6-5 with TRBJ1-1; the D gene is possibly TRBD1 (5 bases). The CDR3 covers 15 residues. The germline CDR1 and CDR2 sequences are MNHEY and SVGAGI. Trimming took off 4 bases at V and 4 bases at J, with 16 bases between the two ends. CDR3 region: CASSWRQGRFTEAFF. DNA for the CDR3: TGTGCCAGCAGTTGGAGGCAGGGACGATTCACTGAAGCTTTCTTT.

The chain recombines TRBV21-1 with TRBJ2-7; the D call TRBD1 from the table was never checked on the DNA. TRBV21-1 has pseudogene status. The CDR3 sequence is 18 residues long. CDR3 sequence: CASSKIDQTTGQGGEQYF. The DNA for the CDR3 is TGTGCCAGCAGCAAAATCGACCAAACTACCGGACAGGGCGGCGAGCAGTACTTC.

The chain carries TRBV5-1 and TRBJ1-2, with D possibly TRBD1 on 5 matching bases. V was shortened by 5 bases and J by 5 bases, with 13 bases between the two germline ends. This CDR3 spans 13 amino acids. Germline V gene lookup returns CDR1 SGHRS and CDR2 YFSETQ. The CDR3 sequence is CASRAGSRYGYTF. The CDR3 coding sequence is TGCGCCAGCAGGGCAGGGAGTAGGTATGGCTACACCTTC.

The genes are TRBV23-1 and TRBJ2-7; D is uncertain. TRBV23-1 is recorded as an ORF, its role being uncertain. The CDR3 runs 9 residues. Trimming shortened V by 5 bases and J by 7 bases, and 3 bases separated the two germline ends. The chain's CDR3 is CASSKEQYF. CDR3 DNA sequence: TGCGCCAGCAGTAAAGAGCAGTACTTC.

The rearrangement uses TRBV28 and TRBJ2-7; D may be TRBD1 or TRBD2 (5 bases each). Per germline, CDR1 MDHEN and CDR2 SYDVKM. Between the trimmed V and J ends, which lost 5 bases and 7 bases, there was a span of 27 bases. The CDR3 spans 17 residues. This CDR3 is CASSPYPMTGRVVEQYF. The CDR3 DNA reads as TGTGCCAGCAGTCCATATCCTATGACGGGACGGGTGGTTGAGCAGTACTTC.

This chain links TRBV6-1 with TRBJ1-2; no definite D call. CDR1 is MNHNS, CDR2 SASEGT, per germline. Trimming left V 2 bases short and J 8 bases short, with 6 bases between. This CDR3 region has 11 residues. The CDR3 here is CASSEWRGYTF. CDR3 bases: TGTGCCAGCAGTGAATGGCGAGGCTACACCTTC.

The chain joins TRBV4-2 to TRBJ2-3; 11 nucleotides align to TRBD2. The ends lost 1 base at V and 0 bases at J; junction bases unmatched: 15. There are 21 residues in the CDR3. Germline loops: CDR1 LGHNA, CDR2 YNFKEQ. The CDR3 protein is CASSQGVLAGDLHTSTDTQYF. In nucleotides, the CDR3 is TGTGCCAGCAGCCAAGGTGTACTAGCGGGGGACCTCCACACTAGCACAGATACGCAGTATTTT.

This clone was seen a single time. V and J are TRBV5-1 and TRBJ2-1; 9 nucleotides agree with TRBD2. V gave up 0 bases and J gave up 7 bases; unmatched junction bases: 14. From germline, CDR1 is SGHRS and CDR2 YFSETQ. The CDR3 has 18 amino acids. The CDR3 DNA reads TGCGCCAGCAGCTTGGAGGCCGTAGCGGGGGACTTTTATAATGAGCAGTTCTTC. This encodes CASSLEAVAGDFYNEQFF.